The 18 T cell receptor beta chains in this list originate from one sample, sequenced in a study of blood T cell repertoires in COVID-19. The table came from immunoSEQ multiplex PCR; TCRdb's copy has only in-frame clones and leaves some out. This sample carries hundreds of thousands of clones, around 91% of them seen once, and the ten largest clones take about 9.9%. The sequenced material came from PBMCs or T cells enriched from blood (not recorded which). The receptor source for this set is a woman aged 40 to 50 who had recovered from COVID-19.

In nucleotides, the CDR3 is TGTGCCTGGAGACCGGGACAGGGGGCCGGGAGGGGCAATCAGCCCCAGCATTTT. Residues: CAWRPGQGAGRGNQPQHF. The V call is TRBV30, the J call TRBJ1-5; 12 positions agree with TRBD1. J was trimmed by 2 bases and V by 3 bases; bases with no gene match: 11. The CDR3 covers 18 residues. In germline, CDR1 is GTSNPN, CDR2 SVGIG (reference sequence). The full variable domain, completed using reference TRBV30 and TRBJ1-5, is SQTIHQWPATLVQPVGSPLSLECTVEGTSNPNLYWYRQAAGRGLQLLFYSVGIGQISSEVPQNLSASRPQDRQFILSSKKLLLSDSGFYLCAWRPGQGAGRGNQPQHFGDGTRLSIL.

The CDR3 sequence: CASSAPNRARIQPQHF. The CDR3 DNA reads TGTGCCAGTAGTGCCCCCAACAGGGCGCGCATCCAGCCCCAGCATTTT. The chain uses TRBV19 and TRBJ1-5; maybe TRBD1 (6 bases). Germline CDR1 reads LNHDA; CDR2 reads SQIVND (reference sequence). V was shortened by 5 bases and J by 7 bases, with 21 bases between the two germline ends. The CDR3 has 16 residues.

The sample holds one count of this clone. This rearrangement joins TRBV5-5 to TRBJ1-5; D unresolved. V was shortened by 4 bases and J by 6 bases, with 11 bases between the two germline ends. This CDR3 is 13 amino acids long. CDR1 and CDR2 (germline): SGHKS, YYEKEE (reference sequence). For the CDR3, the DNA is TGTGCCAGCAGCCAAACTATTTTTCAGCCCCAGCATTTT. Amino acid sequence: CASSQTIFQPQHF.

The chain joins TRBV28 to TRBJ2-1, with 7 bases aligning to TRBD2. This CDR3 is 16 amino acids long. V shed 4 bases and J 7 bases; nucleotides not matched to a gene: 13. Germline CDR1 MDHEN, CDR2 SYDVKM. The CDR3 region is CASSYQTGGSANEQFF. The CDR3 DNA follows: TGTGCCAGCAGTTACCAAACGGGGGGTTCTGCGAATGAGCAGTTCTTC. Combining the CDR3 with reference TRBV28 and TRBJ2-1 gives the whole variable domain DVKVTQSSRYLVKRTGEKVFLECVQDMDHENMFWYRQDPGLGLRLIYFSYDVKMKEKGDIPEGYSVSREKKERFSLILESASTNQTSMYLCASSYQTGGSANEQFFGPGTRLTVL.

With regard to this clone: One end of the junction does not line up with germline, which may come from a read error. This chain connects TRBV6-5 to TRBJ2-7; 8 bases are shared with TRBD1. The CDR3 length is 14 residues. The germline V gene encodes CDR1 MNHEY and CDR2 SVGAGI. The CDR3 bases are TGTGCCCGCAGAGGGGACAGGACCCTATACGAGCAGTACTTC. Translation: CARRGDRTLYEQYF.

The table lists this clone with a few counts. J is TRBJ2-1 and V is TRBV19; 10 bases are a match to TRBD2. V lost 4 bases and J lost 4; bases outside the gene matches: 4. From germline, CDR1 is LNHDA and CDR2 SQIVND (reference sequence). CDR3 length: 15 amino acids. CDR3 DNA sequence: TGTGCCAGTAGTAGGACTAGCGGCAAATACAATGAGCAGTTCTTC. Translated: CASSRTSGKYNEQFF.

V is TRBV19 and J is TRBJ1-3, with a tentative D call TRBD1 (6 bases). This CDR3 has 17 residues. CDR1 and CDR2 (germline): LNHDA, SQIVND (reference sequence). Trimming pared 1 base from V and 0 bases from J, leaving 13 bases between. The CDR3, as DNA: TGTGCCAGTAGTATAGTCGGGGACACCCGCTCTGGAAACACCATATATTTT. Encoded protein: CASSIVGDTRSGNTIYF. The variable domain in full, with the rest retrieved from reference TRBV19 and TRBJ1-3, is DGGITQSPKYLFRKEGQNVTLSCEQNLNHDAMYWYRQDPGQGLRLIYYSQIVNDFQKGDIAEGYSVSREKKESFPLTVTSAQKNPTAFYLCASSIVGDTRSGNTIYFGEGSWLTVV.

V usage is TRBV18 and J usage is TRBJ2-3; 7 nucleotides line up with TRBD2. J gave up 0 bases and V 0 bases, and 3 bases lay outside the gene matches. The CDR3 spans 16 residues. CDR1 KGHSH and CDR2 LQKENI come from the germline V gene. The CDR3 nucleotides read TGTGCCAGCTCACCACCCCAAGCGGGAAGCACAGATACGCAGTATTTT. Protein product: CASSPPQAGSTDTQYF.

This chain joins TRBV5-4 and TRBJ2-3, with D perhaps matching TRBD1 (6 bases). Per germline, CDR1 SGHNT and CDR2 YYREEE (reference sequence). The ends were cut back, 1 base at V and 3 bases at J, with 9 bases in the middle. CDR3 length: 14 amino acids. The CDR3 is CASSLLQGTDTQYF. The CDR3 DNA is TGTGCCAGCAGCTTGCTACAGGGAACAGATACGCAGTATTTT.

The V gene is TRBV12-3 or TRBV12-4, the J gene TRBJ1-2; D is unresolved. This CDR3 contains 13 residues. Deletions cut 1 base from V and 3 bases from J, with 6 bases between. The CDR3 here is CASSLVQYYGYTF. CDR3 bases: TGTGCCAGCAGTTTAGTACAGTACTATGGCTACACCTTC.

The gene calls are TRBV24-1 and TRBJ1-5; no clear D. The germline V gene has CDR1 KGHDR and CDR2 SFDVKD. V lost 3 bases to trimming and J lost 1 base, with 12 bases between them. The CDR3 covers 16 residues. The CDR3 loop reads CATSDTRDRSNQPQHF. DNA for the CDR3: TGTGCCACCAGTGATACTAGGGATAGGAGCAATCAGCCCCAGCATTTT.

The chain is built from TRBV12-5 and TRBJ2-3; TRBD1 matches at 7 bases. Germline CDR1 reads LGHNT; CDR2 reads FRNRAP. The CDR3 is made up of 14 amino acids. The V gene end was trimmed by 1 base and the J gene end by 5 bases; junction bases not matched to a gene: 3. The CDR3 loop reads CASGLGQGGDTQYF. CDR3 coding DNA: TGTGCTAGTGGTTTGGGACAGGGTGGAGATACGCAGTATTTT. Based on the CDR3 plus reference TRBV12-5 and TRBJ2-3, the full variable domain is DARVTQTPRHKVTEMGQEVTMRCQPILGHNTVFWYRQTMMQGLELLAYFRNRAPLDDSGMPKDRFSAEMPDATLATLKIQPSEPRDSAVYFCASGLGQGGDTQYFGPGTRLTVL.

The rearrangement uses TRBV14 and TRBJ1-5; 7 bases fit TRBD1. The V and J ends lost 0 bases and 6 bases, in that order; junction bases with no gene match: 14. The CDR3 has 18 residues. The germline CDR1 and CDR2 sequences are SGHDN and FVKESK. The CDR3: CASSQDSDRAVFGQPQHF. The CDR3 bases are TGTGCCAGCAGCCAAGATAGCGACAGGGCCGTTTTTGGTCAGCCCCAGCATTTT.

V usage is TRBV27 and J usage is TRBJ2-7; D ambiguous. Germline values: CDR1 MNHEY, CDR2 SMNVEV (reference sequence). The CDR3 consists of 13 residues. V lost 2 bases, J lost 1 base, and 6 bases lay in between. The DNA of the CDR3 is TGTGCCAGCAGTTTAGCAGTTTCCTACGAGCAGTACTTC. Residues: CASSLAVSYEQYF.

The CDR3, as DNA: TGCGCCAGCAGCTTGGATGGGCAGGGTAACAATGAGCAGTTCTTC. This sequence encodes CASSLDGQGNNEQFF. The chain combines TRBV5-1 with TRBJ2-1; D possibly corresponds to TRBD1 (5 bases). The germline gives CDR1 SGHRS, CDR2 YFSETQ. This CDR3 region has 15 residues. Trimming pared 0 bases from V and 5 bases from J, leaving 12 bases between.

This chain joins TRBV29-1 and TRBJ2-7, with a weak D call TRBD1 (7 bases). CDR3 size: 15 residues. From germline, CDR1 is SQVTM and CDR2 ANQGSEA. V lost 4 bases and J 9 bases, leaving 25 bases between the germline ends. CDR3 DNA: TGCAGCGTTGTGGGGGGACAGACCCCGGGCTTAGGGCAGTACTTC. Translated, it gives CSVVGGQTPGLGQYF.

The V gene is TRBV10-3, the J gene TRBJ1-1, with 8 bases identical to TRBD1. Unmatched junction bases numbered 6, after V lost 1 base and J lost 5 bases. The germline CDR1 and CDR2 sequences are ENHRY and SYGVKD. This CDR3 is 15 amino acids long. The CDR3 coding sequence is TGTGCCATCAGTGAGTATGCACAGGGGGAGACTGAAGCTTTCTTT. It yields the protein CAISEYAQGETEAFF.

The V call is TRBV19, the J call TRBJ2-3; 10 positions agree with TRBD1. This CDR3 has 15 amino acids. V lost 5 bases to trimming and J lost 4 bases; unmatched junction nucleotides: 6. Germline values: CDR1 LNHDA, CDR2 SQIVND (reference sequence). CDR3 nucleotides: TGTGCCAGTAGTCCGACAGGGGGCCAGGCAGATACGCAGTATTTT. This translates into CASSPTGGQADTQYF.